The 6 T cell receptor beta chains below come from one sample, sequenced in a study of regulatory T cells in long-lasting Graves disease. Libraries of TCR beta came from iRepertoire HTBI primers plus Arm-PCR of CDR3 regions. One entry per CDR3 protein, called by TCRdb with MiXCR from the multiplex PCR reads. The profile shows hundreds of thousands of distinct CDR3 sequences, 15% to 20% of them singletons. Specified time point: newly diagnosed GD, antithyroid drugs for less than 3 months. PBMCs were the source of the RNA used for TCR sequencing. These data were also filed under a second study, of T cells in Graves' hyperthyroidism and ophthalmopathy.

The source material was peripheral blood mononuclear cells (PBMCs), sampled at new diagnosis, from a patient treated with antithyroid drugs. The receptor set was obtained from a woman aged 35-60 years with Graves disease.

This clonotype was seen a handful of times. The chain uses TRBV6-1 and TRBJ1-6; D not resolved. The CDR3 runs 17 residues. Trimming removed 5 bases from V and 0 bases from J, with 14 bases in between. Germline V CDR1 and CDR2: MNHNS, SASEGT. The CDR3, as DNA: TGTGCCAGCAGTAACCGGGTGTCTAGCTCCTATAATTCACCCCTCCACTTT. As protein: CASSNRVSSSYNSPLHF.

This clonotype was detected ten times or more. The chain carries TRBV18 and TRBJ1-1; D is ambiguous. From germline, CDR1 is KGHSH and CDR2 LQKENI. The CDR3 spans 14 residues. The germline V and J ends were trimmed by 2 bases and 1 base, with 8 bases remaining between them. DNA of the CDR3: TGTGCCAGCTCACCATTCCTGGAGAACACTGAAGCTTTCTTT. Translation: CASSPFLENTEAFF.

This clonotype was counted many times. The chain has TRBV30 and TRBJ2-1; D is tentatively TRBD1 or TRBD2 (5 bases each). This CDR3 comprises 12 residues. The V end was cut by 4 bases, the J end by 5 bases, with 9 bases between. Germline V gene sequence: CDR1 GTSNPN, CDR2 SVGIG (reference sequence). The DNA for the CDR3 is TGTGCCTGGATCCGGGGCAACAATGAGCAGTTCTTC. It codes for CAWIRGNNEQFF.

The sample holds many counts of this clonotype. The chain links TRBV6-5 to TRBJ2-1; 12 bases align to TRBD1. This CDR3 has 17 amino acids. CDR1 MNHEY and CDR2 SVGAGI come from the germline V gene. The ends lost 0 bases at V and 8 bases at J; junction bases unmatched: 8. Here the CDR3 DNA reads TGTGCCAGCAGTTACTCGGGACAGGGGGCAGGTAGGGATGAGCAGTTCTTC. It is translated as CASSYSGQGAGRDEQFF.

The chain has TRBV12-3 or TRBV12-4 and TRBJ1-2, with 10 positions matching TRBD1. This CDR3 contains 16 residues. The trim removed 1 base at V and 5 bases at J, leaving 7 bases unmatched. CDR3 region: CASSLDYGTGEYGYTF. The CDR3 DNA is TGTGCCAGCAGTTTAGATTATGGGACAGGGGAATATGGCTACACCTTC.

This clonotype has ten or more counts. The chain links TRBV7-3 to TRBJ2-1, with 15 bases that match TRBD2. The CDR3 has 17 residues. Unmatched junction bases numbered 4, after V lost 5 bases and J lost 2 bases. The germline V gene has CDR1 SGHTA and CDR2 FQGTGA. CDR3 bases: TGTGCCAGCAGCCCGGGACTAGCGGGGGGCACCTACAATGAGCAGTTCTTC. Its translation: CASSPGLAGGTYNEQFF.